This TCR beta chain is drawn from a study of long-term antiretroviral therapy in people with HIV (dated by TCRdb to between 2020 and 2023). About the investigation overall: The earliest samples were collected about a decade before the 2015 WHO recommendation for immediate ART, when ART was typically delayed until CD4 counts fell. This retrospective serial study examined whether starting ART and sustained HIV suppression were associated with changes in the composition and diversity of the TRB repertoire in peripheral blood. A total of about 190 cryopreserved PBMC samples were contributed to the cohort by 30 adults with confirmed HIV infection, with samples collected serially over a mean of roughly six years (range 1-12). About 35% of the 30 participants with HIV were female. Test extractions of a monoclonal T-cell line alongside 33 polyclonal samples showed no cross-contamination during QIAcube processing.

Study-wide findings and limitations: Starting ART was linked to a significant rise in TRB diversity, yet even after long-term ART the diversity remained significantly lower than in transplant donor controls. Unsorted PBMC were profiled instead of sorted CD4+ and CD8+ T cells because pre-ART samples had limited cell numbers. Inferences about post-ART repertoire changes were limited because no data were available on ART adherence, viral resistance or therapy changes. CDR3 length ranges in HIV repertoires were narrower than in controls, and network structure suggested an antigen-experienced repertoire with only a slight naive shift after ART. The samples span the years 2004 to 2017, and the ART regimens used at that time may not be as effective as current regimens. Expanded TRB clones identified before ART initiation dominated the repertoire at all time points, although this dominance fluctuated and declined in many PLHIV after ART. Since PBMC availability was limited, sequencing covered only the TCR beta chain, with no alpha chain pairing.

On this clone: The antigen it binds to is not known. Base qualities are not at hand, and no much larger clone is one base apart.

To be included, a participant needed at least one PBMC sample from before ART initiation plus at least two post-ART samples. Every participant with HIV received treatment in the United States of America. Before DNA extraction, cryopreserved samples containing 1-10 million PBMC were thawed and washed. At the time of the earliest PBMC sample for each participant with HIV, ages ranged from about 20 to 54 years. PBMC samples were contributed by each participant from 1-4 timepoints before ART initiation and 2-8 timepoints after ART initiation, with a median of 7 samples. Serial HIV viral load, CD4+ T-cell count, ART history and demographic data were obtained for every participant. Using a Qiagen kit on a QIAcube, genomic DNA was extracted from unsorted PBMC, with samples processed in batches of 12. The CDR3 numbers 11 residues from cysteine through phenylalanine. Here the CDR3 DNA is all that survives: 33 bases in frame from base 1. Trimming at the junction amounts to 7 bases on V and 5 bases on J, and the germline ends lie 9 bases apart. CDR1 is given as SEHNR and CDR2 as FQNEAQ, both from the germline V gene (reference sequence).

The immunoSEQ hsTCRB v3.0 assay was used at survey level resolution to sequence the TRB variable region. The targeted TRB sequencing depth was roughly 40,000-55,000 T-cell genomes per sample. An Illumina MiSeq with a v3 150-cycle kit was used to sequence the pooled TRB libraries. The authors processed their data as follows. Repertoire analysis ran in R within a reproducible Nextflow workflow covering QC, data transformation and analysis. LymphoSeq2, an R package for exploring AIRR-Seq data, was used to implement the custom analyses. Several samples that produced fewer than 5000 total TRB sequences were removed, so approximately 190 HIV repertoires were analyzed. Among the 180 to 200 HIV repertoires that were kept, some 60 were collected before ART initiation and some 130 were collected after ART initiation. Repertoires were downsampled to 5000 TRB nucleotide sequences, with summary statistics averaged over 100 downsampling iterations. TRB sequences were retained for analysis only if CDR3 regions of at least seven amino acids were present. Two measures captured diversity: a Shannon entropy-derived clonality score and the Gini coefficient. In the repertoire networks, any two of the top 5000 CDR3 amino acid sequences were connected whenever the two sequences differed by an edit distance of one. For TRB CDR3 amino acid sequences, GLIPH2 was used to predict antigen specificity groups and MHC restriction. Known CMV, EBV, HIV or tissue antigen associations were flagged by matching CDR3 amino acid sequences against VDJdb and McPAS-TCR. Pre-ART, post-ART and control groups were compared with Wilcoxon signed-rank tests and Holm-Bonferroni correction. Imported from immuneACCESS, the table was reduced by TCRdb to in-frame sequences with V and J called. These copies leave out some clones; in studies compared against another copy, an unresolved V gene accounts for under half, and the cause of the remainder is not known. V and J calls and clone size are those listed in that table; D and trimming were worked out from the DNA. The sample table lists about 9,200 clones, about four fifths of them with a count of one. Of the sample, 20% to 25% falls within the top ten clones.

Here the chain combines TRBV7-9 and TRBJ2-7; the best D guess is TRBD1, with 6 bases matching. The material was unsorted PBMCs, obtained 1.8 years before starting antiretroviral therapy. The clonotype was recovered from a middle-aged man with HIV. CDR3 reads: CASNRDDEQYF. The nucleotides are TGTGCCAGCAACAGGGACGACGAGCAGTACTTC.